Listed below are T cell receptor beta chains from one sample, sequenced in a study of beta chain features in type 1 diabetes. Generated by immunoSEQ multiplex PCR, the TCRdb table keeps only in-frame clones and is missing some. The sample includes about 360,000 clones, 10% to 15% of them seen just once. The sample consisted of naive CD4+ T cells from blood. The receptors come from a man younger than 30 in good health. The conserved cysteine and the conserved F or W are not part of the CDR3 here. The order of the fields is J gene, V gene, CDR3 protein.

>TRBJ2-2|TRBV30
ASSRLADTGELF
>TRBJ1-6|TRBV4-3
ASSQDGGVRSPLH
>TRBJ2-7|TRBV5-1
ASSLRQTGYEQY
>TRBJ2-4|TRBV4-3
ASSQDFPAGLGKNIQY
>TRBJ2-3|TRBV6-5
ASKTSGGSDTQY
>TRBJ1-1|TRBV7-3
ASRRGTNTEAF
>TRBJ2-1|TRBV7-3
ASSRSGSSYNEQF
>TRBJ1-1|TRBV7-8
ASSSDRGPNTEAF
>TRBJ1-1|TRBV7-9
ASSSRQNTEAF
>TRBJ1-2|TRBV4-2
ASSQVGGQRLPNYGYT
>TRBJ2-3|TRBV4-2
ASSQVGSGPDTDTQY
>TRBJ2-1|TRBV9
ASSVARVSINEQF
>TRBJ2-7|TRBV28
ASSFLAGTYEQY
>TRBJ1-1|TRBV7-2
ASSLASANTEAF
>TRBJ2-2|TRBV7-3
ASSLQGANTGELF
>TRBJ2-7|TRBV29-1
SARSGNYEQY
>TRBJ1-2|TRBV4-2
ASSQVVDRDYGYT
>TRBJ1-4|TRBV5-4
ASSRQGTNEKLF
>TRBJ2-3|TRBV11-2
ASLRGLGTDTQY
>TRBJ2-5|TRBV9
ASSVGLSAGETQY
>TRBJ2-7|TRBV6-6
ASSYGNHGGYEQY
>TRBJ1-2|TRBV27
ASSFSQGGYGYT
>TRBJ1-1|TRBV4-1
ASSQPLGRNTEAF
>TRBJ1-2|TRBV6-6
ASSYSRGSHSLDT
>TRBJ2-7|TRBV7-2
ASSSQGYEQY